The entry that follows covers one TCR beta chain sequence. The antigen remains undetermined. This entry is derived from a study of cytomegalovirus exposure and HLA in healthy donors. Trimming shortened V by 2 bases and J by 0 bases, and 10 bases separated the two germline ends. This CDR3 region has 15 residues. CDR1 is LGHNA and CDR2 is YNFKEQ in the germline V gene. Whole-study findings and limits: It was confirmed in vitro that a few of the CMV-associated chains were specific for CMV antigens. Most CMV-associated TCR beta chains were later found to appear HLA-restricted.

Researchers ran the PCR with 60 Vbeta and 13 Jbeta primers. TCRdb's copy holds only in-frame clones and misses some; the assay was immunoSEQ multiplex PCR. The table has approximately 72,000 clones, 66% seen once. The rearrangement links TRBV4-2 to TRBJ1-1; D is unresolved. The sample taken for sequencing was PBMCs. The origin of this receptor is a man aged 40-55 years in good health and CMV-seropositive. CDR3 in amino acids: CASSQLTGLNTEAFF. CDR3 nucleotide sequence: TGTGCCAGCAGCCAACTGACGGGTCTGAACACTGAAGCTTTCTTT.